This entry lists 27 T cell receptor beta chains sequenced from one sample in a study of T cells in Graves' hyperthyroidism and ophthalmopathy. Using RNA transcripts as the source, TCR beta CDR3 regions were amplified. HTBI primers were employed in a first-round RT-PCR of the TCR CDR3. TCRdb analysed the multiplex PCR reads with MiXCR anew, one entry per CDR3 protein. The table has 400,000 to 600,000 distinct CDR3 sequences, roughly 16% seen once; the top ten hold 25% to 30%. The sequencing input was blood. These TCRs come from a woman younger than 45 with Graves' ophthalmopathy.

This clonotype was detected many times. The J gene is TRBJ2-3, the V gene TRBV18; 8 bases match TRBD1. The V gene end was trimmed by 10 bases and the J gene end by 2 bases; junction bases not matched to a gene: 8. The CDR3 consists of 14 residues. Looked up from germline, CDR1 is KGHSH and CDR2 is LQKENI. The DNA for the CDR3 is TGTGCCACGCTCCGGGACAGGTTCACAGATACGCAGTATTTT. Protein sequence: CATLRDRFTDTQYF.

A few counts support this clonotype. For the CDR3, the DNA is TGTGCCAGCAGCTTAGTGTGGGGCCTCTCGGTTTCGTTCGCCCTACATGGCTACACCTTC. It is translated as CASSLVWGLSVSFALHGYTF. The rearrangement links TRBV7-9 to TRBJ1-2, with a possible D match to TRBD1 (5 bases). Trimming removed 1 base from V and 6 bases from J, with 30 bases in between. This CDR3 comprises 20 residues. Per the germline V gene, CDR1 is SEHNR and CDR2 is FQNEAQ (reference sequence).

The V and J genes are TRBV10-3 and TRBJ1-4, with D maybe TRBD1 (6 bases). Trimming removed 2 bases at V and 7 bases at J, with 8 bases between. CDR1 is ENHRY and CDR2 is SYGVKD in the germline V gene. The CDR3 spans 13 residues. The CDR3 nucleotides are TGTGCCATCAGTGAGAACAGGGCTGAAAAACTGTTTTTT. It specifies CAISENRAEKLFF.

This clonotype was counted ten times or more. The chain recombines TRBV20-1 with TRBJ2-1; D might be TRBD2 (6 bases). This CDR3 contains 14 residues. V lost 6 bases and J lost 2, with 14 bases in between. The germline CDR1 and CDR2 sequences are DFQATT and SNEGSKA (reference sequence). In DNA, the CDR3 is TGCAGTGCCCCGGGAGAATCGGCCTACAATGAGCAGTTCTTC. Protein sequence: CSAPGESAYNEQFF.

This chain joins TRBV15 and TRBJ1-2, with D uncertain. This CDR3 contains 13 residues. The germline CDR1 and CDR2 sequences are LNHNV and YYDKDF (reference sequence). The germline V and J ends were trimmed by 3 bases and 7 bases, with 12 bases remaining between them. CDR3 in amino acids: CATSSEDAGGYTF. CDR3 nucleotides: TGTGCCACCAGCAGTGAGGACGCCGGTGGCTACACCTTC.

In this sample, this clonotype turned up many times. The V gene is TRBV29-1, the J gene TRBJ2-3; D remains unclear. V lost 7 bases and J lost 2, with 10 bases in between. The CDR3 has 12 residues. Germline V gene data show CDR1 as SQVTM and CDR2 as ANQGSEA. The CDR3 bases are TGCAGCGCCTCGGCGGTCACAGATACGCAGTATTTT. Its translation: CSASAVTDTQYF.

This chain connects TRBV29-1 to TRBJ2-7; 8 nucleotides line up with TRBD2. The germline V gene encodes CDR1 SQVTM and CDR2 ANQGSEA. CDR3 size: 13 residues. The V segment lost 7 bases and the J segment 3 bases; nucleotides outside the gene matches: 8. CDR3 residues: CSAIFGTSYEQYF. The CDR3 region has the DNA TGCAGCGCGATATTCGGGACTAGCTACGAGCAGTACTTC.

This clonotype appeared a few times. The rearrangement links TRBV12-3 or TRBV12-4 to TRBJ2-1; D unclear. The CDR3 is 12 residues long. The V gene lost 5 bases and the J gene lost 7 bases, with 9 bases spanning the gap. The DNA of the CDR3 is TGTGCCAGCAGTATCCCTAGGAATGAGCAGTTCTTC. Protein sequence: CASSIPRNEQFF.

This sequence joins TRBV6-1 and TRBJ2-7; perhaps TRBD2 as D (5 bases). CDR1 is MNHNS, CDR2 SASEGT, per germline. Trimming removed 6 bases from V and 3 bases from J, with 12 bases in between. This CDR3 contains 13 residues. The CDR3 loop reads CASSYPADYEQYF. For the CDR3, the DNA is TGTGCCAGCAGCTACCCAGCGGACTACGAGCAGTACTTC.

Ten or more counts support this clonotype. The chain has TRBV3-1 and TRBJ1-1; D perhaps matches TRBD1 (5 bases). V gave up 0 bases and J gave up 6 bases, with 20 bases separating them. CDR3 length: 17 residues. The germline gives CDR1 LGHDT, CDR2 YNNKEL (reference sequence). The CDR3 loop is CASSQDISAGMDPEAFF. Here the CDR3 DNA reads TGTGCCAGCAGCCAAGATATTTCAGCAGGGATGGATCCTGAAGCTTTCTTT.

This clonotype has ten or more counts. The rearrangement links TRBV28 to TRBJ2-1; 10 nucleotides agree with TRBD2. The J segment lost 3 bases and the V segment lost 6 bases, leaving 8 bases of the junction unmatched. In germline, CDR1 is MDHEN, CDR2 SYDVKM. This CDR3 is 16 amino acids long. The CDR3 nucleotides read TGTGCCAGCAGGACCGCCGGACTAGCGGTCTACAATGAGCAGTTCTTC. It yields the protein CASRTAGLAVYNEQFF.

This clonotype was detected ten times or more. CDR3 in amino acids: CASSLVGRSEKLFF. CDR3 bases: TGTGCCAGCAGTTTAGTGGGGAGGAGTGAAAAACTGTTTTTT. V usage is TRBV28 and J usage is TRBJ1-4; D gene uncertain. Germline CDR1 reads MDHEN; CDR2 reads SYDVKM. The CDR3 spans 14 residues. The V end was cut by 2 bases, the J end by 7 bases, with 11 bases between.

This clonotype was recorded many times. The V and J genes are TRBV7-2 and TRBJ2-3; 10 positions agree with TRBD2. Germline-derived CDR1 and CDR2 are SGHTA and FQGNSA. This CDR3 is 18 amino acids long. The J segment lost 2 bases and the V segment lost 5 bases, leaving 13 bases of the junction unmatched. CDR3 bases: TGTGCCAGCAGCGGACGACCTAGCGGGAGTAAGCTCACAGATACGCAGTATTTT. Its translation: CASSGRPSGSKLTDTQYF.

The table lists this clonotype with many counts. The genes are TRBV28 and TRBJ1-6; maybe TRBD1 (5 bases). Per the germline V gene, CDR1 is MDHEN and CDR2 is SYDVKM. CDR3 length: 15 residues. V shed 7 bases and J shed 7 bases, with 17 bases lying between them. The CDR3 loop is CASTPPLGVNSPLHF. CDR3 DNA: TGTGCCAGCACCCCCCCCTTAGGGGTAAATTCACCCCTCCACTTT. The full variable domain, its missing parts supplied by reference TRBV28 and TRBJ1-6, is DVKVTQSSRYLVKRTGEKVFLECVQDMDHENMFWYRQDPGLGLRLIYFSYDVKMKEKGDIPEGYSVSREKKERFSLILESASTNQTSMYLCASTPPLGVNSPLHFGNGTRLTVT.

The sample holds a few counts of this clonotype. The CDR3 protein is CSARREGTDYTEAFF. CDR3 DNA: TGCAGTGCTCGTAGAGAGGGAACGGATTACACTGAAGCTTTCTTT. This sequence joins TRBV20-1 and TRBJ1-1; D is uncertain. V was trimmed by 5 bases and J by 3 bases, leaving 19 bases between them. The CDR3 has 15 residues. CDR1 and CDR2 (germline): DFQATT, SNEGSKA (reference sequence).

This clonotype was recorded a few times. The chain recombines TRBV6-5 with TRBJ2-7, with D possibly being TRBD1 (5 bases). The V gene lost 2 bases and the J gene lost 2 bases, with 19 bases spanning the gap. CDR1 is MNHEY, CDR2 SVGAGI, per germline. The CDR3 spans 17 residues. In DNA, the CDR3 is TGTGCCAGCAGTTACATCCAGGGCGGCACCTCAACCTACGAGCAGTACTTC. The encoded protein is CASSYIQGGTSTYEQYF.

This sequence joins TRBV7-8 and TRBJ1-5; D unresolved. This CDR3 spans 19 amino acids. With 1 base removed from V and 1 base from J, the gap between germline ends came to 20 bases. CDR1 is SGHVS, CDR2 FQNEAQ, per germline. Here the CDR3 DNA reads TGTGCCAGCAGCTTAGGTTTCGTACTTGAGGATTGGAGCAATCAGCCCCAGCATTTT. It encodes CASSLGFVLEDWSNQPQHF.

Many counts were recorded for this clonotype. V gene TRBV12-3 or TRBV12-4 combines with J gene TRBJ1-2; perhaps TRBD1 as D (5 bases). V lost 5 bases, J lost 5 bases, and 21 bases lay in between. The CDR3 covers 16 residues. CDR3 nucleotides: TGTGCCAGCAGTCTTCGGGGGGGGAGTGTCTTTTATGGCTACACCTTC. It translates to CASSLRGGSVFYGYTF.

The V call is TRBV2, the J call TRBJ1-4; D is uncertain. Germline loops: CDR1 SNHLY, CDR2 FYNNEI. The CDR3 runs 18 residues. V was pared by 1 base and J by 4 bases, with 19 bases between. Here the CDR3 DNA reads TGTGCCAGCAGTGAAGTCTCCGGGGAAAGTCAGAATAATGAAAAACTGTTTTTT. This gives the protein CASSEVSGESQNNEKLFF.

At least ten counts were recorded for this clonotype. The CDR3 coding sequence is TGTGCCAGCAGTTACTCGTCGCGGTCCACCTACAATGAGCAGTTCTTC. Translated, it gives CASSYSSRSTYNEQFF. This chain uses TRBV6-5 with TRBJ2-1; D call uncertain. Germline V CDR1 and CDR2: MNHEY, SVGAGI. The CDR3 spans 16 residues. The germline V and J ends were trimmed by 0 bases and 2 bases, with 11 bases remaining between them.

This clonotype was found a few times. The gene calls are TRBV7-2 and TRBJ2-7, with 7 bases aligning to TRBD2. The CDR3 loop spans 15 amino acids. Per the germline V gene, CDR1 is SGHTA and CDR2 is FQGNSA. Unmatched junction bases numbered 7, after V lost 5 bases and J lost 0 bases. Here the CDR3 reads CASSGQGGPSYEQYF. The CDR3 DNA sequence: TGTGCCAGCAGCGGCCAGGGAGGGCCCTCCTACGAGCAGTACTTC.

Ten or more counts support this clonotype. This chain uses TRBV14 with TRBJ1-3, with D maybe TRBD1 (6 bases). V lost 1 base and J 7 bases, leaving 11 bases between the germline ends. The CDR3 length is 14 residues. Germline V gene data show CDR1 as SGHDN and CDR2 as FVKESK. The DNA for the CDR3 is TGTGCCAGCAGCCAAGCAAGAAGGGGGAACACCATATATTTT. It translates to CASSQARRGNTIYF.

This clonotype has just a few counts. The chain links TRBV3-1 to TRBJ2-2, with unresolved D. CDR3 length equals 11 residues. V shed 5 bases and J shed 6 bases, with 4 bases lying between them. CDR1 is LGHDT and CDR2 is YNNKEL in the germline V gene (reference sequence). The CDR3 bases are TGTGCCAGCAGCTACGCCGGGGAGCTGTTTTTT. Its translation is CASSYAGELFF.

This clonotype was seen only a few times. V is TRBV29-1 and J is TRBJ2-1; D may match TRBD1 or TRBD2 (6 bases each). CDR3 size: 12 residues. The ends were cut back, 4 bases at V and 15 bases at J, with 19 bases in the middle. Germline-derived CDR1 and CDR2 are SQVTM and ANQGSEA. The CDR3 spells CSVVMVGGLRFF. DNA of the CDR3: TGCAGCGTTGTGATGGTAGGGGGGTTGCGGTTCTTC.

The sample holds many counts of this clonotype. V usage is TRBV5-1 and J usage is TRBJ1-2, with a weak D call TRBD1 (6 bases). CDR1 is SGHRS and CDR2 is YFSETQ in the germline V gene. The CDR3 runs to 14 residues. Trimming removed 2 bases from V and 3 bases from J, with 11 bases in between. Here the CDR3 reads CASSLTGTDYGYTF. The CDR3 nucleotides read TGCGCCAGCAGCTTAACAGGGACTGACTATGGCTACACCTTC.

Ten or more counts support this clonotype. This chain joins TRBV30 and TRBJ2-3; D is ambiguous. Per germline, CDR1 GTSNPN and CDR2 SVGIG (reference sequence). V was trimmed by 5 bases and J by 2 bases, leaving 8 bases between them. This CDR3 spans 12 amino acids. Written as DNA, the CDR3 is TGTGCCTGGGGGGTGTCCACAGATACGCAGTATTTT. It translates to CAWGVSTDTQYF.

The chain joins TRBV5-1 to TRBJ2-2; unclear D gene. The CDR3 has 14 amino acids. Germline CDR1 and CDR2: SGHRS and YFSETQ. V gave up 0 bases and J gave up 6 bases, with 9 bases separating them. The CDR3 nucleotides read TGCGCCAGCAGCTTGGCCCGCAGGCCCGGGGAGCTGTTTTTT. Translated, it gives CASSLARRPGELFF.